Here is one TCR beta chain with its context. Antigen: not known. The sample originates from a study of T-cell memory formation after mild COVID-19. About the study: There were largely donor-specific TCR clusters.

General observations from the study: Several responding clones turned up in pre-infection memory, indicating that cross-reactive memory may have taken part. While clones contracting from day 15 to 85 were balanced between CD4 and CD8, later expanders leaned CD4+.

MiXCR, run by TCRdb on the 5' RACE reads, gives a single entry per CDR3 protein. The sample lists 250,000 or so distinct CDR3 sequences; around 17% were seen once. The specimen sequenced was PBMCs or a T cell subset sorted from them (not recorded which). The TCR sequence derives from a man between 18 and 29 years old who had mild COVID-19 (a few samples of this study predate the infection). Cell type and time point are not known.

The CDR3 reads CASGRVPGTDTQYF. Written as DNA, the CDR3 is TGTGCCAGCGGGAGGGTACCAGGCACAGATACGCAGTATTTT. This sequence joins TRBV28 and TRBJ2-3; 7 nucleotides agree with TRBD2. Looked up from germline, CDR1 is MDHEN and CDR2 is SYDVKM. This CDR3 has 14 residues. V trimming: 8 bases; J trimming: 1 base; junction bases outside the gene matches: 6.